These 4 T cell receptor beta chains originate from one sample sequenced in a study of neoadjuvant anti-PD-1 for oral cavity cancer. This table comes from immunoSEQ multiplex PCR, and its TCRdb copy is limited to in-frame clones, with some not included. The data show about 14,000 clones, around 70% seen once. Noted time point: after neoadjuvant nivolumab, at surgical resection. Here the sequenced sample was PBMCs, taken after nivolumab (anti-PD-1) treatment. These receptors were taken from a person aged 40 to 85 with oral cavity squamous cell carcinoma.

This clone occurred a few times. The CDR3 loop reads CASSLLATGLTEAFF. In nucleotides, the CDR3 is TGTGCCAGCAGTTTATTAGCCACAGGGCTCACTGAAGCTTTCTTT. The J gene is TRBJ1-1, the V gene TRBV28, with D possibly TRBD1 on 6 matching bases. Looked up from germline, CDR1 is MDHEN and CDR2 is SYDVKM. This CDR3 spans 15 amino acids. V was cut by 1 base and J by 4 bases, with 13 bases left in between.

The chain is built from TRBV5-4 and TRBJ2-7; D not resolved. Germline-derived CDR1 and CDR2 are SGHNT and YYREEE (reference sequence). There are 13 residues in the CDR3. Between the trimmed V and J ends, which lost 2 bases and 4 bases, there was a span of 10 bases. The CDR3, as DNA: TGTGCCAGCAGCTTAGATGTGCGTTACGAGCAGTACTTC. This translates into CASSLDVRYEQYF.

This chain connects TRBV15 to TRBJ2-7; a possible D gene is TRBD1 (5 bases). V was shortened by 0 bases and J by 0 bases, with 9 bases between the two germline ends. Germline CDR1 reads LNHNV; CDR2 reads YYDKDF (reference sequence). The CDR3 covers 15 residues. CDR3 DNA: TGTGCCACCAGCAGAGACAGACAGAGCTCCTACGAGCAGTACTTC. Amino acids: CATSRDRQSSYEQYF. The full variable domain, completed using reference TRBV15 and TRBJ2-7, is DAMVIQNPRYQVTQFGKPVTLSCSQTLNHNVMYWYQQKSSQAPKLLFHYYDKDFNNEADTPDNFQSRRPNTSFCFLDIRSPGLGDTAMYLCATSRDRQSSYEQYFGPGTRLTVT.

The CDR3 DNA reads as TGTGCCAGCAGAGCGACAGGGACGAACACCGGGGAGCTGTTTTTT. Translating gives CASRATGTNTGELFF. V usage is TRBV6-6 and J usage is TRBJ2-2; 7 nucleotides line up with TRBD1. Germline CDR1 MNHNY, CDR2 SVGAGI (reference sequence). The V gene end was trimmed by 6 bases and the J gene end by 0 bases; junction bases not matched to a gene: 4. This CDR3 has 15 residues.